These T cell receptor beta chains were read from a single sample in a study of T cells after yellow fever vaccination. TCRdb fed the 5' RACE reads into MiXCR, producing one record per CDR3 protein. The data hold 450,000 to 600,000 distinct CDR3 sequences, with approximately 13% observed a single time. Sequenced material: PBMCs, taken on the day of the yellow fever booster vaccination. Every receptor here comes from a man younger than 40 who received the YFV17D yellow fever vaccine. Both conserved end residues are part of each CDR3. A D gene is named only where the DNA matches it firmly. Expanded clones get a size class; other rows say once, few or many, or leave the size out.

>TRBV27|TRBD2|TRBJ2-1|.
TGTGCCAGCAGACTAGCGGGAGGGTTCTATGAGCAGTTCTTC
CASRLAGGFYEQFF
>TRBV29-1|.|TRBJ1-2|few
TGCAGCGTTGAGAGGGGTGGCTATGGCTACACCTTC
CSVERGGYGYTF
>TRBV5-1|.|TRBJ2-2|many
TGCGCCAGCAGCTTCGCCTCAGGGTCAGGCACCGGGGAGCTGTTTTTT
CASSFASGSGTGELFF
>TRBV5-1|.|TRBJ2-7|.
TGCGCCAGCAGCTTGGGGGGGGCCGAGGGCGAGCAGTACTTC
CASSLGGAEGEQYF
>TRBV7-2|TRBD2|TRBJ2-2|few
TGTGCCAGCAGCTCTTCGGGAGGTAGAAACACCGGGGAGCTGTTTTTT
CASSSSGGRNTGELFF
>TRBV5-6|.|TRBJ2-1|many
TGTGCCAGCAGCACCCTTGGGACTCTCAATGAGCAGTTCTTC
CASSTLGTLNEQFF
>TRBV20-1|.|TRBJ1-2|once
TGCAGTGCTAGCTTCAGGGGAGCTAACTATGGCTACACCTTC
CSASFRGANYGYTF
>TRBV7-9|TRBD2|TRBJ2-1|.
TGTGCCAGCAGCTTAGGCGTAGCGGGAGATGAGCAGTTCTTC
CASSLGVAGDEQFF
>TRBV30|.|TRBJ1-1|.
TGTGCCTGGACCGGGACGAGGATGAACACTGAAGCTTTCTTT
CAWTGTRMNTEAFF
>TRBV5-1|TRBD1|TRBJ2-4|few
TGCGCCAGCAGCGGGACAGGGAGGGTCGTAGCCAAAAACATTCAGTACTTC
CASSGTGRVVAKNIQYF
>TRBV9|.|TRBJ1-2|few
TGTGCCAGCACCGGAGGTCGGGGTGCTCTGACCTTC
CASTGGRGALTF
>TRBV6-1|TRBD1|TRBJ1-2|many
TGTGCCAGCAGGGAGGACAGGGGAGCGGGCTACACCTTC
CASREDRGAGYTF
>TRBV9|TRBD2|TRBJ2-4|.
TGTGCCAGCAGCGTAGATAGCGGGAGGAAAAACATTCAGTACTTC
CASSVDSGRKNIQYF
>TRBV9|.|TRBJ2-1|few
TGTGCCAGCAGCGGGGAAGGGAGACGAACGGCTGAGCAGTTCTTC
CASSGEGRRTAEQFF
>TRBV2|TRBD2|TRBJ2-1|few
TGTGCCAGGCTTAGGGCGGAAGCGGGAGGTAACTACAATGAGCAGTTCTTC
CARLRAEAGGNYNEQFF
>TRBV4-3|.|TRBJ2-5|.
TGCGCCAGCAGCCAATATATGAGCCTTGGAGAGACCCAGTACTTC
CASSQYMSLGETQYF
>TRBV20-1|.|TRBJ2-7|few
TGCAGTGTCATGTGGGCGCTTAGCTACGAGCAGTACTTC
CSVMWALSYEQYF
>TRBV15|.|TRBJ1-4|.
TGTGCCACCAGCCCCGACGCAAAGGCGGTGGAAAAACTGTTTTTT
CATSPDAKAVEKLFF
>TRBV4-1|TRBD2|TRBJ2-3|few
TGCGCCAGCAGCCAAGGGTCAATCGCGGGGGGGACTATGAGCACAGATACGCAGTATTTT
CASSQGSIAGGTMSTDTQYF
>TRBV27|.|TRBJ1-2|.
TGTGCCAGCAGTTTATCCGGGTCCTTCTATGGCTACACCTTC
CASSLSGSFYGYTF
>TRBV7-7|.|TRBJ2-2|.
TGTGCTAGCAGCTCGAGCGGGCCGAACACCGGGGAGCTGTTTTTT
CASSSSGPNTGELFF
>TRBV10-3|TRBD1|TRBJ2-6|few
TGTGCCATCGGACAGGGGGCGTCCCCCGGGGCCAACGTCCTGACTTTC
CAIGQGASPGANVLTF
>TRBV5-4|.|TRBJ2-2|few
TGTGCCAGCAGCAAACCTGAACCCGGGGAGCTGTTTTTT
CASSKPEPGELFF
>TRBV23-1|.|TRBJ2-3|many
TGCGCCAGCAGTCAATCAGGGCCGGATACGCAGTATTTT
CASSQSGPDTQYF
>TRBV5-1|.|TRBJ2-3|.
TGCGCCAGCAGCATGGGGACTTCCCTGAGCACAGATACGCAGTATTTT
CASSMGTSLSTDTQYF
>TRBV12-3/TRBV12-4|.|TRBJ2-7|.
TGTGCCAGCAGTTTTGGTCGTAGCGGAAGCTCCTACGAGCAGTACTTC
CASSFGRSGSSYEQYF
>TRBV20-1|TRBD1|TRBJ1-5|many
TGCAGTGCCACCGGGACAGGTAATCAGCCCCAGCATTTT
CSATGTGNQPQHF
>TRBV6-5|TRBD2|TRBJ2-7|many
TGTGCCAGCAGTTCCTCAAGAGCCTCTAGCGGGAGCGAGGGAGGGCAGTACTTC
CASSSSRASSGSEGGQYF
>TRBV18|TRBD2|TRBJ2-7|.
TGTGCCAGCTCTTCGGGACTAGCATCCTCCGAGCAGTACTTC
CASSSGLASSEQYF
>TRBV5-4|.|TRBJ2-5|few
TGTGCCAGCAGCCCTCGACAGGCGCTACAAGAGACCCAGTACTTC
CASSPRQALQETQYF
>TRBV6-2/TRBV6-3|TRBD2|TRBJ2-7|few
TGTGCCAGCAGTATTCAAAGCGGGGGTTCTTACGAGCAGTACTTC
CASSIQSGGSYEQYF
>TRBV27|TRBD2|TRBJ2-3|.
TGTGCCAGCTCGAGCGGGAGCAAGTCAGATACGCAGTATTTT
CASSSGSKSDTQYF
>TRBV3-1|TRBD1|TRBJ2-3|few
TGTGCCAGCAGTCGCATTGGAAGGGGGCGTAGCACAGATACGCAGTATTTT
CASSRIGRGRSTDTQYF
>TRBV7-3|.|TRBJ1-1|few
TGTGCCAGCAGCTTAAGTCTGGACACTGAAGCTTTCTTT
CASSLSLDTEAFF
>TRBV21-1|.|TRBJ2-1|.
TGTGCCAGCAGCAAAGGGGACAGGGGCTGTTACAATGAGCAGTTCTTC
CASSKGDRGCYNEQFF
>TRBV10-3|.|TRBJ2-7|few
TGTGCCATCTGTCCCGGCTCGACTCCCTCCTACGAGCAGTACTTC
CAICPGSTPSYEQYF